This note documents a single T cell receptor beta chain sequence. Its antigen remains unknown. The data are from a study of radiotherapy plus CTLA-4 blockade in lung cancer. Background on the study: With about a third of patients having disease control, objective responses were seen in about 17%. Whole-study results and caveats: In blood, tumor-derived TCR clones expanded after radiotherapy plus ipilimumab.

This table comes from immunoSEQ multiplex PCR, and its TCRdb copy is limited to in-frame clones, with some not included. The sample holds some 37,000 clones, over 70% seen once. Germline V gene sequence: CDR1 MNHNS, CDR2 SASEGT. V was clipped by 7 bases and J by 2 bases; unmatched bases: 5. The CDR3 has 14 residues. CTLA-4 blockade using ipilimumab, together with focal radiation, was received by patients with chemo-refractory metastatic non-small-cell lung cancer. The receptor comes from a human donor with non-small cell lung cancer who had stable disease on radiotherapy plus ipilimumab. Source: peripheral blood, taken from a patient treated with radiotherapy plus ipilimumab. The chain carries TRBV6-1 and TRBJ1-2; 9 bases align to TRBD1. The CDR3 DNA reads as TGTGCCAGCACCGCGGGACAGGGAAACTATGGCTACACCTTC. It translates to CASTAGQGNYGYTF.